The rows below give T cell receptor beta chains drawn from one sample of a study of blood T cell repertoires in COVID-19. Sequenced by immunoSEQ multiplex PCR; TCRdb stores in-frame clones only, minus some. The sample has 25,000 to 35,000 clones; roughly 90% are singletons. Specimen: peripheral blood. The receptors originated from a human donor in a cohort sampled during active COVID-19. Both conserved end residues are part of each CDR3. D genes are given only for firm matches. Some rows have no size entry. The others give once, few or many, or a class for an expanded clone.

d_call	clone_size	v_call	j_call	cdr3_aa	cdr3_nt
TRBD2	once	TRBV5-1	TRBJ2-1	CASSLSAMSGKSSYNEQFF	TGCGCCAGCAGCTTATCTGCTATGAGCGGGAAAAGCTCCTACAATGAGCAGTTCTTC
TRBD1	NA	TRBV29-1	TRBJ2-7	CSVEDRTYEQYF	TGCAGCGTCGAGGACAGGACCTACGAGCAGTACTTC
NA	NA	TRBV30	TRBJ1-1	CAWSLRGTNEAFF	TGTGCCTGGAGTTTGCGTGGGACAAATGAAGCTTTCTTT
NA	NA	TRBV6-2/TRBV6-3	TRBJ2-1	CASSFSNEQFF	TGTGCCAGCAGTTTCAGCAATGAGCAGTTCTTC
NA	once	TRBV29-1	TRBJ1-1	CSAKTGMNTEAFF	TGCAGCGCCAAGACAGGCATGAACACTGAAGCTTTCTTT
NA	NA	TRBV18	TRBJ2-7	CASSPYRDSSYEQYF	TGTGCCAGCTCACCATACAGGGATAGCTCCTACGAGCAGTACTTC
NA	NA	TRBV30	TRBJ1-3	CACGRAFSGNTIYF	TGTGCCTGTGGCAGGGCCTTCTCTGGAAACACCATATATTTT
NA	NA	TRBV29-1	TRBJ2-1	CSVEDLRTDKEQFF	TGCAGCGTTGAAGATCTTCGGACAGACAAAGAGCAGTTCTTC
TRBD1	NA	TRBV6-5	TRBJ1-2	CASSYTDRGGGYTF	TGTGCCAGCAGTTACACCGACAGGGGGGGTGGCTACACCTTC
NA	NA	TRBV7-2	TRBJ1-1	CASSLDLSLNTEAFF	TGTGCCAGCAGCTTAGACCTCAGTTTGAACACTGAAGCTTTCTTT
TRBD2	NA	TRBV6-2/TRBV6-3	TRBJ2-1	CASSPHSGRATYNEQFF	TGTGCCAGCAGTCCCCATAGCGGGAGGGCTACCTACAATGAGCAGTTCTTC
NA	once	TRBV6-6	TRBJ2-5	CASSFRGGVQETQYF	TGTGCCAGCAGTTTCCGGGGTGGGGTCCAAGAGACCCAGTACTTC
TRBD1	NA	TRBV29-1	TRBJ1-2	CSVEDLGQSYLVITF	TGCAGCGTTGAAGATTTGGGACAGTCTTATCTGGTGATCACCTTC
NA	NA	TRBV25-1	TRBJ2-1	CASRTGISASSYNEQFF	TGTGCCAGCAGGACGGGGATTAGCGCAAGCTCCTACAATGAGCAGTTCTTC
TRBD2	NA	TRBV19	TRBJ2-7	CASSTLAGFSYEQYF	TGTGCCAGTAGTACCCTAGCGGGATTCTCCTACGAGCAGTACTTC
NA	NA	TRBV30	TRBJ1-5	CAWSSGNQPQHF	TGTGCCTGGTCCTCAGGCAATCAGCCCCAGCATTTT
NA	NA	TRBV6-2/TRBV6-3	TRBJ2-2	CASSYDGDHTGELFF	TGTGCCAGCAGTTACGACGGAGACCACACCGGGGAGCTGTTTTTT
TRBD1	once	TRBV5-6	TRBJ1-2	CASSFRSGGGGGPGGYTF	TGTGCCAGCAGCTTCAGGAGTGGAGGGGGCGGTGGCCCAGGGGGCTACACCTTC
TRBD1	NA	TRBV4-2	TRBJ2-6	CASSQQVFIGPVGTGGSGANVLTF	TGTGCCAGCAGCCAACAGGTTTTTATTGGTCCGGTTGGGACAGGGGGCTCTGGGGCCAACGTCCTGACTTTC
TRBD1	NA	TRBV4-1	TRBJ1-1	CASSQSLQGVNTEAFF	TGCGCCAGCAGCCAAAGCCTACAGGGGGTGAACACTGAAGCTTTCTTT
TRBD2	NA	TRBV19	TRBJ2-1	CASSFRGDEQFF	TGTGCCAGTAGTTTCCGGGGGGATGAGCAGTTCTTC
NA	NA	TRBV10-3	TRBJ2-7	CAISESTGVNEQYF	TGTGCCATCAGTGAGTCGACGGGAGTAAACGAGCAGTACTTC
NA	NA	TRBV9	TRBJ1-1	CASSVGLGSGNTEAFF	TGTGCCAGCAGCGTAGGGCTAGGTTCGGGGAACACTGAAGCTTTCTTT
TRBD1	NA	TRBV10-3	TRBJ2-7	CATQGVHEQYF	TGTGCCACCCAGGGGGTCCACGAGCAGTACTTC
NA	NA	TRBV19	TRBJ2-5	CATRGASGPVGETQYF	TGTGCCACCAGGGGCGCTAGCGGACCCGTAGGTGAGACCCAGTACTTC
TRBD2	NA	TRBV6-2/TRBV6-3	TRBJ2-2	CASSFRLAGAGGELFF	TGTGCCAGCAGTTTCAGACTAGCGGGAGCCGGCGGGGAGCTGTTTTTT
NA	NA	TRBV7-9	TRBJ1-1	CASSSTQGPRTEAFF	TGTGCCAGCAGCTCGACCCAGGGCCCGCGCACTGAAGCTTTCTTT
TRBD1	NA	TRBV19	TRBJ1-2	CASSQDREHGYTF	TGTGCCAGTAGTCAAGACAGGGAACATGGCTACACCTTC